This note documents a single TCR beta chain sequence. It has no known antigen specificity. An end of the junction does not agree with germline; a read error may underlie this. This record comes from a study of cytomegalovirus exposure and HLA in healthy donors listed by TCRdb under 2017. Broadly, across the study: An earlier analysis of some 500 of the donors reported about 250 Gb of sequence data and more than 90 million unique TCR beta sequences from approximately 180 million T cells. Among some 410 genotyped donors of the cohort, an average of roughly 230,000 unique TCR beta nucleotide sequences was sequenced per donor, of which 15% to 20% were non-productive. The study used immunosequencing to profile the T cell repertoires of 666 subjects and linked those repertoires to cytomegalovirus serostatus. Donor age, sex, ethnicity and CMV serostatus were compiled together with the repertoire data. Along with the approximately 600-subject first cohort, a separate validation cohort of 120 different subjects was used. A later genetic analysis used genome-wide SNP genotypes for about 65% of the 666 donors, treating that subset as a discovery cohort. To study patterns of TCR occurrence, a later analysis re-analyzed previously published TCR beta repertoires from under 750 donors and added high-resolution HLA genotyping. The study aimed to test whether cataloging public T cell receptors could reveal signatures of past pathogen exposure. All discovery cohort repertoires had been generated using a single sequencing platform. Roughly 320 gigabases of sequencing data and around 80 million unique TCR sequences made up an early release that covered over 550 HLA-typed donors. In an earlier analysis of several hundred of the donors, high-throughput TCR beta sequencing was used to judge whether each TCR beta V gene segment behaved as functional or pseudogenic. Because of strong linkage in the cohort, a handful of DR-DQ haplotypes were treated as single units for association and clustering. Rather than using new phenotypic data, the later analysis identified candidate immune exposures from TCR beta sequences and from how often those sequences occurred across donors. Both class I and class II loci were covered by HLA typing, at four-digit resolution. To predict cytomegalovirus infection status, the study brought together high-throughput TCR immunosequencing, statistical association of individual TCRs with disease status, and machine learning. The number of typed donors differed by locus: about 620-640 for A, B, C, DRB1 and DQB1; 500 to 550 for DQA1; 606 for DPA1; and around 490 for DPB1. Of the 300 to 500 genotyped donors, 65% to 90% were placed in the genetic ancestry cluster associated with self-reported Caucasian donors.

The study at large found these results: In an earlier analysis of approximately 590 of the donors, most TCR beta V segments appeared in productive rearrangements about 90% or about 30% of the time, broadly matching IMGT annotations. In a later analysis, about 16,000 TCR beta sequences were associated with specific HLA alleles at a false discovery rate of 0.05. Because some donors lacked HLA typing at each locus, the association tests relied only on the typed subset. Several of the top co-occurrence clusters appeared to be linked to parvovirus B19, influenza, CMV and Epstein-Barr virus, according to a later analysis. The authors suggested that the approach could potentially be extended to other disease states and immunological phenotypes. According to a later analysis, most CMV-associated TCR beta chains appeared to be HLA-restricted, and the HLA associations seemed to be driven largely by CMV exposure. A further reported finding was that TCR beta sequences accurately predicted the HLA-A and HLA-B alleles for most subjects in the first cohort. Only TCR beta chains were sequenced in this cohort, and the absence of alpha or paired-chain data limited detectable features. In vitro tests confirmed that three of the cytomegalovirus-associated TCR beta chains recognize cytomegalovirus antigens. In the study, approximately 160 TCR beta chains were listed as associated with cytomegalovirus. Correlated functional status among segregating V segments might reflect linkage disequilibrium, but an unknown experimental factor could not be ruled out. A later genetic analysis reported fewer N-insertions in productive TCRs among donors in an Asian-associated ancestry cluster than the roughly 700-donor mean. Because the 87-base-pair reads could not distinguish some IMGT-functional V segments, including TRBV6-2 and TRBV6-3, those segments were excluded. The earlier analysis of fewer than 750 of the donors excluded some 16 rarely observed V segments, including chromosome 9 orphons, because counts were too low. Roughly uniform sequencing depth across donors was assumed in presence/absence analyses, although this assumption may not hold. V-gene and J-gene trimming of TCR beta chains was associated with a missense DCLRE1C variant in a later genetic analysis, and the association was replicated in an independent cohort. A later analysis found that TCR association rates varied across HLA loci, with DRB1 alleles showing the most associated TCRs and HLA-C alleles the fewest. Compared with equally common non-associated chains, HLA-associated TCR beta chains in a later analysis were more clonally expanded and had lower generation probabilities. Assigning TCR associations to individual alleles was difficult when HLA alleles, especially DR and DQ, strongly co-occurred. A group of highly shared sequence variants was considered likely to be a technical artifact of the sequencing pipeline. The classifier was reported to diagnose cytomegalovirus status with high specificity and sensitivity in both the original and validation cohorts. Most TCR sequences were observed very rarely across donors, whereas some public TCRs were present in many individuals. For the cohort, immune exposure information was limited to CMV serostatus.

Per the germline V gene, SGHTS is the CDR1 and YDEGEE is the CDR2. The CDR3 runs 13 residues from the cysteine to the phenylalanine. The CDR3 DNA has 39 bases and is translated from base 1. The cohort was made up of about 610 healthy bone marrow donors. Cohort members were all nominally healthy when sampled, although unrecorded immune exposures were likely present. The donor was CMV seronegative and belonged to the group of approximately 320 seronegative cohort members. A peripheral blood sample was collected from each donor, and TCR beta sequencing was performed on peripheral blood mononuclear cells. Genomic DNA extraction from the blood cell samples was performed with the Qiagen DNeasy Blood Extraction Kit. Libraries were built with the immunoSEQ multiplex PCR assay. For the multiplex PCR, a mixture combining 60 forward primers for TCR Vbeta segments and 13 reverse primers for TCR Jbeta segments was used. Amplification of the CDR3 region of rearranged TCR beta genes was performed with a multiplex PCR assay on genomic DNA. On the Illumina HiSeq System, the amplified TCR beta libraries were sequenced as 87-base-pair reads. Per the source publication's procedure: A later analysis tallied tens of millions of unique TCR beta chains across the 700 or so repertoires, and some 12 million of those chains were shared by two or more donors. Raw reads were error-corrected and collapsed into unique sequences with a nearest-neighbor algorithm that merged closely related sequences to remove PCR and sequencing errors. To assign V, D and J gene segments, CDR3 sequences were aligned to IMGT reference sequences. For a sequence to be retained, at least a six-nucleotide match to both a V gene segment and a J gene segment was required. Rearrangements were called productive when the CDR3 lacked stop codons and stayed in frame with V and J; all others were non-productive. CDR3 was defined according to IMGT convention as the region running from the second conserved V-encoded cysteine to the conserved J-encoded phenylalanine. Sequences without an unambiguous match to a single V gene segment were excluded from the earlier analysis of 450 to 750 of the donors. An earlier analysis of 450 to 650 of the donors called V segments functional above 56.7% productive rearrangements and segregating when the between-donor standard deviation exceeded 5%. A statistical classification framework was built to diagnose cytomegalovirus status from the catalog of TCR beta chain sequences. V and J gene assignment, in a later analysis, came from comparing TCR nucleotide sequences with IMGT/GENE-DB human TR gene sequences. A later analysis assigned CDR3 sequences and most-parsimonious VDJ recombination scenarios with the TCRdist pipeline. In a later analysis, each TCR beta chain was defined by its CDR3 amino acid sequence together with its V-gene family, and reads lacking a unique V-gene family were excluded. A later analysis removed 592 highly shared, low-generation-probability nucleotide sequences to deal with suspected cross-contamination and a sequencing artifact. A later analysis calculated a clonal expansion index for each public chain from normalized within-repertoire ranks of inferred template counts. In a later analysis, generation probabilities were computed using a VDJ recombination model fitted to out-of-frame rearrangements, and the results were checked against IGoR. Hypergeometric tests were used in a later analysis to score TCR-TCR, TCR-HLA and TCR-CMV co-occurrence, with a repertoire-size bias correction applied to the TCR pairs. False discovery rates were estimated in a later analysis by permuting HLA or CMV assignments 20 times. In a later analysis, co-occurring TCRs were grouped with DBSCAN, and TCRdist sequence similarity was added when clustering was performed within HLA-allele-positive subsets. For co-occurrence clustering, repertoires with fewer than 30,000 or more than 120,000 public chains were excluded, along with four to six repertoires with anomalous nucleotide sharing. As stored in TCRdb, this immuneACCESS dataset retains in-frame rearrangements with V and J assigned. A fraction of the clones does not appear; measured against another copy, unresolved V genes explain less than half of the discrepancy, and the remainder lacks a known reason. D and trimming were read from the DNA, whereas the V and J calls and clone size are those reported in that table. In this sample the table shows about 130,000 clones, roughly 80% of which occur a single time. More than 1% of the sample is in the top ten clones.

The chain uses TRBV5-8 and TRBJ1-2, with 8 junctional bases fitting TRBD1. The material sequenced was PBMCs. The clonotype comes from a female donor in good health and CMV-seronegative. CDR3 protein: CASRLDRVGGYTF. The DNA is as follows: TGTGCCAGCAGATTGGACAGGGTCGGGGGCTACACCTTC.